This T cell receptor (beta chain) appears in the sequencing data of a study of cytotoxic CD8 clonotypes in ibrutinib-treated CLL (dated by TCRdb to about 2021). Some background on the complete study: The cohort included around 16 treatment-naive and roughly ten relapsed/refractory patients; some 18 were IGHV unmutated. Responses were partial in some 24 patients and complete in 2; after median around 65 months follow-up, 14 stayed in remission and approximately twelve progressed. Samples at response were collected after a median of about twelve months of treatment, with a range of about 6 to 40 months. On average, each sample yielded some 250,000 productive templates and tens of thousands of productive rearrangements. Of the approximately 86 participants in the trial, about two dozen had longitudinal samples available. Cryopreserved peripheral blood mononuclear cells were collected at three points: before therapy, at response, and at either sustained remission or disease progression. Every remission and progressive disease sample was obtained while ibrutinib was still being received by the patients. The research as a whole found: Public clonotypes were rare and either shrank or stayed stable during treatment, and the rise in clonality at ibrutinib response reflected expansion of private clonotypes. At baseline, clonality was higher than in age-matched healthy donors and showed a strong correlation with circulating CD8+ T-cell counts. Sampling times were not matched between patients in sustained remission and patients whose disease was progressing, and lymph node repertoires were not examined. An increase in clonality was observed at ibrutinib response, with clonality remaining stable during sustained remission and falling back toward baseline at progression.

The sample's time point label, decoded: approximately eleven months on ibrutinib. For TCR beta library preparation, about 1.8 micrograms of genomic DNA were isolated from cryopreserved PBMCs. High-throughput TCR beta sequencing was performed on longitudinal blood samples from CLL patients receiving ibrutinib monotherapy. The patients took part in an open-label, single-center phase 2 trial of ibrutinib monotherapy. The goal of deep resolution MiSeq sequencing was a depth between 1 in 1 million and 1 in 200,000 T cells, and coverage averaged 10x per clonotype. TCR beta libraries were generated with the immunoSEQ hsTCRB Kit. For the original study's pipeline: The data were analyzed with ImmunoSEQ Analyzer and ImmunoSEQ Data Assistant, and V, D and J gene assignments followed IMGT definitions. Clonality was computed as one minus normalized Shannon entropy of productive rearrangement frequencies, ranging from 0 to 1. Only overrepresented clonotypes making up at least 0.05% of each patient's repertoire were included in the public clonotype analysis. Some twelve age-matched healthy donor repertoires from immuneACCESS were used as controls for clonality. TCRdb took over this immuneACCESS table, retaining in-frame rearrangements with V and J assigned. Such tables are incomplete; in checked studies, under half of the missing clones stem from an unresolved V gene, and the remainder is unexplained. D and trimming come from the DNA, and the V and J calls and clone size come from that table. The sample contains tens of thousands of clones, approximately 71% of them found a single time. Of the sample, around two fifths falls within the top ten clones.

This clone was counted between two and nine times. Its antigen has not been determined. No much larger clonotype is one base removed from it; base qualities were not supplied. Based on the germline V gene (reference sequence), the CDR1 and CDR2 sequences are SEHNR and FQNEAQ. V is clipped by 2 bases and J by 6 bases, and the sequence between their germline boundaries is 4 bases long. From the cysteine up to the phenylalanine, the CDR3 has a length of 12 residues. Just the 36-base CDR3 DNA is kept, in frame starting at base 1. This TCR was sampled from a human donor with chronic lymphocytic leukemia. The sequencing here drew on PBMCs, taken after 12 months of ibrutinib treatment. The chain is assembled from TRBV7-9 and TRBJ2-2; the D gene is unclear. The CDR3 protein is CASSLLAGELFF. The DNA is as follows: TGTGCCAGCAGCTTACTTGCCGGGGAGCTGTTTTTT.